This is a list of T cell receptor beta chains from one sample in a study of technical replicates of blood from a few donors. The data were produced by immunoSEQ multiplex PCR, yet TCRdb's version contains in-frame clones alone and is incomplete. The table has some 100,000 clones, roughly 95% seen once. Sequenced material: T cells isolated from PBMCs. These receptor sequences come from a human donor in good health. Both conserved end residues are part of each CDR3. D genes are given only for firm matches. Part of the rows lack a size; the others show once, few, many or a class for expanded clones.

j_call: TRBJ2-1; d_call: TRBD2; clone_size: .; v_call: TRBV14; cdr3_aa: CASSQGGGTYNEQFF; cdr3_nt: TGTGCCAGCAGCCAAGGCGGGGGTACGTACAATGAGCAGTTCTTC
j_call: TRBJ2-3; d_call: .; clone_size: .; v_call: TRBV2; cdr3_aa: CASSEAKGGGPTTDTQYF; cdr3_nt: TGTGCCAGCAGTGAAGCAAAGGGGGGGGGCCCTACTACAGATACGCAGTATTTT
j_call: TRBJ2-7; d_call: .; clone_size: .; v_call: TRBV5-1; cdr3_aa: CASSLRSGNPYEQYF; cdr3_nt: TGCGCCAGCAGCTTGAGGAGCGGAAACCCCTACGAGCAGTACTTC
j_call: TRBJ2-7; d_call: .; clone_size: .; v_call: TRBV11-1; cdr3_aa: CASSLVGSSYEQYF; cdr3_nt: TGTGCCAGCAGCTTAGTCGGGAGCTCCTACGAGCAGTACTTC
j_call: TRBJ2-1; d_call: .; clone_size: .; v_call: TRBV6-6; cdr3_aa: CASSYYDGSEQFF; cdr3_nt: TGTGCCAGCAGTTACTATGATGGTAGTGAGCAGTTCTTC
j_call: TRBJ2-7; d_call: .; clone_size: .; v_call: TRBV5-6; cdr3_aa: CASSLLTPSSYEQYF; cdr3_nt: TGTGCCAGCAGCTTGCTTACTCCGAGCTCCTACGAGCAGTACTTC
j_call: TRBJ1-1; d_call: .; clone_size: .; v_call: TRBV5-5; cdr3_aa: CASSPGDLRTEAFF; cdr3_nt: TGTGCCAGCAGCCCAGGGGATCTTAGAACTGAAGCTTTCTTT
j_call: TRBJ1-1; d_call: TRBD1; clone_size: .; v_call: TRBV19; cdr3_aa: CASSWDSPNTEAFF; cdr3_nt: TGTGCCAGTAGTTGGGACAGCCCGAACACTGAAGCTTTCTTT
j_call: TRBJ2-1; d_call: TRBD2; clone_size: once; v_call: TRBV16; cdr3_aa: CASSQPTSGRGSYNEQFF; cdr3_nt: TGTGCCAGCAGCCAACCTACTAGCGGGAGGGGGTCCTACAATGAGCAGTTCTTC
j_call: TRBJ2-1; d_call: .; clone_size: .; v_call: TRBV13; cdr3_aa: CASSSPGGGTSSYNEQFF; cdr3_nt: TGTGCCAGCAGCTCCCCGGGGGGCGGGACAAGCTCCTACAATGAGCAGTTCTTC